A selection of T cell receptor beta chains follows, all from one sample in a study of blood T cell repertoires in COVID-19. Some clones are missing from TCRdb's copy, which holds only in-frame ones; the method was immunoSEQ multiplex PCR. The data hold about 75,000 clones, with approximately 90% observed a single time. Sequencing used peripheral blood. These receptor sequences come from a woman aged 45-65 years with acute or convalescent COVID-19. Both conserved end residues are part of each CDR3. The D gene is left open where the match is weak. For some rows the clone size is stated as once, few or many, or as a class when expanded; others skip it.

size: NA; D: NA; J: TRBJ1-1; V: TRBV5-1; CDR3: CASSFGSGGGNTEAFF; DNA: TGCGCCAGCAGCTTTGGGTCTGGCGGAGGGAACACTGAAGCTTTCTTT
size: NA; D: NA; J: TRBJ1-3; V: TRBV6-6; CDR3: CASSYLPGSTGNTIYF; DNA: TGTGCCAGCAGTTACCTTCCCGGGAGCACTGGAAACACCATATATTTT
size: NA; D: TRBD2; J: TRBJ2-3; V: TRBV5-5; CDR3: CASSLEWRGGSTDTQYF; DNA: TGTGCCAGCAGCTTAGAATGGCGGGGGGGTAGCACAGATACGCAGTATTTT
size: once; D: TRBD1; J: TRBJ1-1; V: TRBV18; CDR3: CASSPGTDEAFF; DNA: TGTGCCAGCTCACCCGGGACAGACGAAGCTTTCTTT
size: once; D: TRBD2; J: TRBJ2-7; V: TRBV5-1; CDR3: CASSLFAGVSYEQYF; DNA: TGCGCCAGCAGCTTGTTCGCGGGGGTCTCCTACGAGCAGTACTTC
size: NA; D: TRBD1; J: TRBJ2-3; V: TRBV28; CDR3: CASPPRTGGRDTQYF; DNA: TGTGCCAGCCCGCCCCGGACAGGGGGCAGAGATACGCAGTATTTT
size: NA; D: NA; J: TRBJ1-6; V: TRBV7-3; CDR3: CASSLMGGNSPLHF; DNA: TGTGCCAGCAGCTTAATGGGCGGGAATTCACCCCTCCACTTT
size: NA; D: TRBD1; J: TRBJ2-7; V: TRBV4-1; CDR3: CASSQADRGEGEQYF; DNA: TGCGCCAGCAGCCAAGCCGACAGGGGAGAGGGCGAGCAGTACTTC
size: NA; D: NA; J: TRBJ1-6; V: TRBV19; CDR3: CASRSMAASSYNSPLHF; DNA: TGTGCCAGTAGGTCAATGGCGGCGAGCTCCTATAATTCACCCCTCCACTTT
size: NA; D: TRBD2; J: TRBJ2-7; V: TRBV11-2; CDR3: CASSSRSGETYEQYF; DNA: TGTGCCAGCAGCTCGAGAAGCGGGGAGACCTACGAGCAGTACTTC
size: NA; D: TRBD1; J: TRBJ1-3; V: TRBV7-2; CDR3: CASSLQGFGNTIYF; DNA: TGTGCCAGCAGTCTACAGGGGTTCGGAAACACCATATATTTT
size: NA; D: NA; J: TRBJ2-5; V: TRBV3-1/TRBV3-2; CDR3: CASSRSMAGPQETQYF; DNA: TGTGCCAGCAGCCGGAGCATGGCAGGGCCACAAGAGACCCAGTACTTC
size: NA; D: TRBD1; J: TRBJ1-5; V: TRBV6-5; CDR3: CASSYSSGTGTQPQHF; DNA: TGTGCCAGCAGTTACTCGAGCGGGACAGGGACTCAGCCCCAGCATTTT
size: NA; D: TRBD2; J: TRBJ2-5; V: TRBV5-1; CDR3: CASSLSGSGSLETQYF; DNA: TGCGCCAGCAGCTTGTCTGGTAGCGGGAGCCTGGAGACCCAGTACTTC